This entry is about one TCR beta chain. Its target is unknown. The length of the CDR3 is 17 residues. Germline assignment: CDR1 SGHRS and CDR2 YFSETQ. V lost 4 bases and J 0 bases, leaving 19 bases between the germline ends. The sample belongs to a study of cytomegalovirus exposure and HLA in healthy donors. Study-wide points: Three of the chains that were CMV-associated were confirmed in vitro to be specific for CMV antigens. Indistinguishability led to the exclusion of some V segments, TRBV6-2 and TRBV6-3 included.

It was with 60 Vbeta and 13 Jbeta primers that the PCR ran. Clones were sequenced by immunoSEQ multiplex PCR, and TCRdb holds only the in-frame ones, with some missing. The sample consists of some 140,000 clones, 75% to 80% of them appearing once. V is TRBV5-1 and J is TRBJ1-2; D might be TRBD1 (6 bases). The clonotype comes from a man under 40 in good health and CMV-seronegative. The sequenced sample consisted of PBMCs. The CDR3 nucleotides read TGCGCCAGCAGCACGTCCCCGACAGGCCACACTAACTATGGCTACACCTTC. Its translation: CASSTSPTGHTNYGYTF. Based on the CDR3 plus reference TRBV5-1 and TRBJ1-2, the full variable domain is KAGVTQTPRYLIKTRGQQVTLSCSPISGHRSVSWYQQTPGQGLQFLFEYFSETQRNKGNFPGRFSGRQFSNSRSEMNVSTLELGDSALYLCASSTSPTGHTNYGYTFGSGTRLTVV.